This T cell receptor beta chain emerged from a study of blood T cell repertoires in COVID-19. Sequencing was performed with immunoSEQ multiplex PCR; in TCRdb, only in-frame clones are kept and a portion is missing. The sample records about 220,000 clones, around 84% being singletons. Trimming cost V 4 bases and J 1 base, with 5 bases left between them. Germline V gene data show CDR1 as MNHEY and CDR2 as SMNVEV (reference sequence). This CDR3 has 13 amino acids. The sequence derives from a man aged 45-65 years who had recovered from COVID-19. The rearrangement uses TRBV27 and TRBJ1-5, with no clear D. The sequenced sample was peripheral blood. The CDR3 nucleotides are TGTGCCAGCAGTTATGAGAGCAATCAGCCCCAGCATTTT. Translating it yields CASSYESNQPQHF.